The next 29 T cell receptor beta chains were all read from a single sample in a study of cytomegalovirus exposure and HLA in healthy donors. Researchers ran the PCR with 60 Vbeta and 13 Jbeta primers. Measured with immunoSEQ multiplex PCR; TCRdb has only the in-frame clones, and not every one. The table records 180,000 or so clones, about 79% of them present only once. Sequencing was carried out using PBMCs. Every receptor here comes from a man between 18 and 35 years old in good health and CMV-seronegative.

The chain uses TRBV7-9 and TRBJ2-3; 8 bases are shared with TRBD1. CDR1 and CDR2 from the germline V gene are SEHNR and FQNEAQ (reference sequence). The CDR3 is 17 amino acids. After removal of 6 bases from V and 2 bases from J, the junction contained 13 bases not matched to a gene. The DNA of the CDR3 is TGTGCCAGCAGTATTCTTGACCCGGGACAGGACACAGATACGCAGTATTTT. Translation: CASSILDPGQDTDTQYF.

V and J are TRBV18 and TRBJ2-1; D is unclear. Trimming removed 4 bases at V and 2 bases at J, with 6 bases between. Germline V gives CDR1 KGHSH, CDR2 LQKENI. CDR3 size: 13 residues. The CDR3 loop is CASSRAAYNEQFF. The CDR3 region has the DNA TGTGCCAGCTCACGGGCTGCCTACAATGAGCAGTTCTTC. Supplemented by reference TRBV18 and TRBJ2-1, the full variable domain reads NAGVMQNPRHLVRRRGQEARLRCSPMKGHSHVYWYRQLPEEGLKFMVYLQKENIIDESGMPKERFSAEFPKEGPSILRIQQVVRGDSAAYFCASSRAAYNEQFFGPGTRLTVL.

Only a few counts were recorded for this clone. The chain uses TRBV6-5 and TRBJ1-2, with D tentatively TRBD1 (5 bases). The CDR3 totals 15 residues. The V and J ends lost 6 bases and 7 bases respectively, with 21 bases between them. Germline V gives CDR1 MNHEY, CDR2 SVGAGI. DNA for the CDR3: TGTGCCAGCAGCCCCGGCGGGGGGACTGCGGGTGGCTACACCTTC. Translation gives CASSPGGGTAGGYTF.

A few counts support this clone. The rearrangement links TRBV7-9 to TRBJ2-7, with D tentatively TRBD1 (8 bases). Trimming removed 1 base from V and 6 bases from J, with 19 bases in between. Per germline, CDR1 SEHNR and CDR2 FQNEAQ (reference sequence). This CDR3 comprises 16 residues. CDR3: CASSLGGGQGAAEQYF. In DNA form, the CDR3 reads TGTGCCAGCAGCTTAGGGGGGGGGCAGGGGGCCGCCGAGCAGTACTTC.

The chain uses TRBV4-1 and TRBJ1-2; D is unclear. Per germline, CDR1 MGHRA and CDR2 YSYEKL. Between the trimmed V and J ends, which lost 0 bases and 8 bases, there was a span of 19 bases. This CDR3 region has 16 residues. This CDR3 is CASSQETGLRQVGYTF. CDR3 nucleotide sequence: TGCGCCAGCAGCCAAGAAACGGGATTACGCCAAGTGGGCTACACCTTC.

The V call is TRBV2, the J call TRBJ1-1, with D possibly being TRBD1 (5 bases). The ends were cut back, 6 bases at V and 4 bases at J, with 18 bases in the middle. The CDR3 covers 15 residues. Germline V gene sequence: CDR1 SNHLY, CDR2 FYNNEI. Here the CDR3 reads CASRKVGGVGTEAFF. CDR3 nucleotides: TGTGCCAGCAGAAAAGTGGGGGGAGTTGGCACTGAAGCTTTCTTT.

The J gene is TRBJ1-5, the V gene TRBV6-1; D gene ambiguous. CDR1 is MNHNS, CDR2 SASEGT, per germline. The CDR3 length is 13 residues. Between the trimmed V and J ends, which lost 4 bases and 3 bases, there was a span of 7 bases. This CDR3 is CASSGHLNQPQHF. The CDR3 DNA reads TGTGCCAGCAGTGGACACCTCAATCAGCCCCAGCATTTT.

The chain has TRBV7-3 and TRBJ2-2, with no clear D. This CDR3 has 12 residues. Germline lookup yields CDR1 SGHTA and CDR2 FQGTGA. Trimming left V 5 bases short and J 6 bases short, with 7 bases between. The DNA of the CDR3 is TGTGCCAGCAGCCCCCCCTCCGGGGAGCTGTTTTTT. Its translation: CASSPPSGELFF.

The chain combines TRBV6-5 with TRBJ1-6, with D possibly being TRBD1 (5 bases). The CDR3 is 13 amino acids. The germline V and J ends were trimmed by 10 bases and 8 bases, with 15 bases remaining between them. Germline CDR1 is MNHEY and CDR2 is SVGAGI. This chain's CDR3 is CATKDTPYSPLHF. As DNA, the CDR3 is TGTGCCACCAAGGACACCCCATATTCACCCCTCCACTTT.

The J gene is TRBJ2-3, the V gene TRBV15, with TRBD1 identical over 7 bases. J gave up 2 bases and V 7 bases, and 3 bases lay outside the gene matches. The length of the CDR3 is 13 residues. Germline V gives CDR1 LNHNV, CDR2 YYDKDF (reference sequence). As DNA, the CDR3 is TGTGCCACCAAAGAGGGGGCCACAGATACGCAGTATTTT. Its protein is CATKEGATDTQYF.

The chain recombines TRBV2 with TRBJ1-1, with D tentatively TRBD1 (6 bases). There are 13 residues in the CDR3. The germline CDR1 and CDR2 sequences are SNHLY and FYNNEI. With 6 bases removed from V and 5 bases from J, the gap between germline ends came to 13 bases. The DNA for the CDR3 is TGTGCCAGCAGGACTACAGGGAAAACTGAAGCTTTCTTT. It is translated as CASRTTGKTEAFF.

Comments on this clone: Its ends do not fully match the called genes, so a read error is possible. The rearrangement joins TRBV11-2 to TRBJ1-5; the D is unclear. This CDR3 is built from 8 residues. Germline V gene data show CDR1 as SGHAT and CDR2 as FQNNGV. CDR3 nucleotide sequence: TGTGCCAGCAGCCCGGGTGTTTTT. Amino acids: CASSPGVF.

For the CDR3, the DNA is TGCGCCAGCAGGGAATCGGGACAGGGGTCCTACGAGCAGTACTTC. Residues: CASRESGQGSYEQYF. V usage is TRBV5-1 and J usage is TRBJ2-7, with 10 positions matching TRBD1. Germline trimming cut 5 bases from V and 1 base from J; bases unmatched to any gene: 6. Per germline, CDR1 SGHRS and CDR2 YFSETQ. This CDR3 has 15 amino acids.

This chain uses TRBV28 with TRBJ2-7, with TRBD1 as a possible D gene (6 bases). Germline V lookup: CDR1 MDHEN, CDR2 SYDVKM. The CDR3 is 16 amino acids. V was shortened by 2 bases and J by 0 bases, with 14 bases between the two germline ends. The CDR3 reads CASSLTGTPSSYEQYF. As DNA, the CDR3 is TGTGCCAGCAGTTTAACAGGGACGCCAAGCTCCTACGAGCAGTACTTC.

The chain is built from TRBV7-8 and TRBJ2-5; 7 bases map to TRBD2. The CDR3 consists of 15 residues. Per the germline V gene, CDR1 is SGHVS and CDR2 is FQNEAQ. With V trimmed by 7 bases and J by 3 bases, 11 bases remained unmatched. The CDR3 region is CASILGGSGKETQYF. Here the CDR3 DNA reads TGTGCCAGCATCTTGGGGGGGAGCGGAAAAGAGACCCAGTACTTC.

The V call is TRBV15, the J call TRBJ2-1; perhaps TRBD2 as D (6 bases). V dropped 0 bases and J dropped 6 bases, with 9 bases sitting between them. The CDR3 has 14 residues. The germline V gene encodes CDR1 LNHNV and CDR2 YYDKDF (reference sequence). CDR3 coding DNA: TGTGCCACCAGCAGAGATGCCGGGAGCAATGAGCAGTTCTTC. Amino acids: CATSRDAGSNEQFF.

This clone occurred a few times. This chain joins TRBV2 and TRBJ1-2; TRBD1 aligns across 10 bases. Germline values: CDR1 SNHLY, CDR2 FYNNEI. The V and J ends lost 7 bases and 6 bases, in that order; junction bases with no gene match: 5. This CDR3 contains 13 residues. The CDR3 here is CASMGGTGDGYTF. The CDR3 DNA follows: TGTGCCAGCATGGGCGGGACAGGGGATGGCTACACCTTC. Drawing the rest from reference TRBV2 and TRBJ1-2, the complete variable domain is EPEVTQTPSHQVTQMGQEVILRCVPISNHLYFYWYRQILGQKVEFLVSFYNNEISEKSEIFDDQFSVERPDGSNFTLKIRSTKLEDSAMYFCASMGGTGDGYTFGSGTRLTVV.

The chain couples TRBV10-3 to TRBJ1-4; 11 bases agree with TRBD1. V was pared by 6 bases and J by 6 bases, with 3 bases of the junction left unmatched. This CDR3 is 14 amino acids long. CDR1 and CDR2 from the germline V gene are ENHRY and SYGVKD. The CDR3 protein is CAISPGQGDEKLFF. The CDR3 nucleotides read TGTGCCATCAGCCCGGGACAGGGGGATGAAAAACTGTTTTTT.

This chain links TRBV6-5 with TRBJ1-1, with D maybe TRBD1 (6 bases). The CDR3 extends over 13 amino acids. CDR1 and CDR2 (germline): MNHEY, SVGAGI. With 2 bases removed from V and 7 bases from J, the gap between germline ends came to 11 bases. The CDR3 spells CASSYERGSEAFF. The CDR3 DNA is TGTGCCAGCAGTTACGAGAGGGGGAGTGAAGCTTTCTTT.

The chain uses TRBV19 and TRBJ1-1; D ambiguous. This CDR3 has 16 residues. Trimming left V 5 bases short and J 3 bases short, with 19 bases between. CDR1 LNHDA and CDR2 SQIVND come from the germline V gene (reference sequence). The CDR3 DNA sequence: TGTGCCAGTAGTCCGCGCCCAGGAATTGTTGACACTGAAGCTTTCTTT. Encoded protein: CASSPRPGIVDTEAFF.

J is TRBJ2-1 and V is TRBV5-1; 7 bases are a match to TRBD2. The CDR3 spans 17 residues. V shed 5 bases and J 2 bases; nucleotides not matched to a gene: 13. The germline CDR1 and CDR2 sequences are SGHRS and YFSETQ. DNA for the CDR3: TGCGCCAGCAGTCGCGAACCGACCGGGACTACCTACAATGAGCAGTTCTTC. This codes for CASSREPTGTTYNEQFF.

The chain carries TRBV5-6 and TRBJ2-7; a weak D match, TRBD2 (7 bases). V dropped 1 base and J dropped 0 bases, with 14 bases sitting between them. The germline gives CDR1 SGHDT, CDR2 YYEEEE. This CDR3 has 16 amino acids. The CDR3 sequence: CASSLKGGVPSYEQYF. DNA of the CDR3: TGTGCCAGCAGCTTGAAGGGGGGGGTCCCCTCCTACGAGCAGTACTTC.

As for this clone: The junction departs from the called germline gene at one end, perhaps through a read error. This CDR3 is also generated by other DNA sequences in the sample. This chain joins TRBV6-1 and TRBJ2-2, with 8 bases lining up with TRBD1. Germline CDR1 MNHNS, CDR2 SASEGT. This CDR3 region has 16 residues. As DNA, the CDR3 is TGTGCCAGCAGTGCCTCCAGGGGGCGGTTTACCGGGGAGTTGTTTTTT. This translates into CASSASRGRFTGELFF.

The chain recombines TRBV2 with TRBJ1-1; a weak D match, TRBD1 (6 bases). CDR1 is SNHLY, CDR2 FYNNEI, per germline. The CDR3 runs 14 residues. V was shortened by 2 bases and J by 11 bases, with 18 bases between the two germline ends. The CDR3: CASSEFRGAGEAFF. CDR3 coding DNA: TGTGCCAGCAGTGAATTTCGGGGGGCGGGGGAGGCTTTCTTT.

A single count supports this clone. The chain joins TRBV27 to TRBJ2-1, with a tentative D call TRBD2 (5 bases). The CDR3 is made up of 15 amino acids. In germline, CDR1 is MNHEY, CDR2 SMNVEV (reference sequence). V was pared by 2 bases and J by 5 bases, with 13 bases between. CDR3 protein: CASSLASGQNNEQFF. The CDR3 DNA is TGTGCCAGCAGTTTAGCCAGCGGTCAGAACAATGAGCAGTTCTTC.

The V gene is TRBV9, the J gene TRBJ1-2; maybe TRBD1 (5 bases). The germline gives CDR1 SGDLS, CDR2 YYNGEE. The CDR3 covers 16 residues. Between the trimmed V and J ends, which lost 0 bases and 5 bases, there was a span of 17 bases. CDR3 loop: CASSVVSGGTEYGYTF. The CDR3 DNA is TGTGCCAGCAGCGTAGTTTCGGGGGGGACGGAGTATGGCTACACCTTC.

This clone has more than one count but fewer than ten. The chain couples TRBV19 to TRBJ2-2, with 15 bases lining up with TRBD2. The trim removed 4 bases at V and 6 bases at J, leaving 3 bases unmatched. The CDR3 runs 16 residues. Germline V gives CDR1 LNHDA, CDR2 SQIVND (reference sequence). CDR3 nucleotides: TGTGCCAGTAGTACGAGGACTAGCGGGGGGGCCGGGGAGCTGTTTTTT. Its translation is CASSTRTSGGAGELFF.

This chain links TRBV7-9 with TRBJ2-1; 8 nucleotides agree with TRBD2. The CDR3 totals 16 residues. Germline assignment: CDR1 SEHNR and CDR2 FQNEAQ (reference sequence). J was trimmed by 0 bases and V by 5 bases; bases with no gene match: 6. The CDR3 spells CASSRIAGSSYNEQFF. The CDR3 coding sequence is TGTGCCAGCAGCCGAATAGCGGGGAGCTCCTACAATGAGCAGTTCTTC.

This clone occurred once. The chain employs TRBV5-6 and TRBJ2-7; no definite D call. Looked up from germline, CDR1 is SGHDT and CDR2 is YYEEEE. CDR3 length equals 12 residues. V gave up 4 bases and J gave up 2 bases, with 7 bases separating them. The CDR3 nucleotides read TGTGCCAGCAGCCAAACTACCTACGAGCAGTACTTC. This codes for CASSQTTYEQYF.